This TCR beta chain emerged from a study of blood T cells in healthy people across ages. Trimming cost V 1 base and J 5 bases, with 20 bases left between them. Germline V gene sequence: CDR1 SGHTA, CDR2 FQGNSA. The CDR3 consists of 17 residues. PCR was performed a second time for about 6 to 11 cycles using a sample-barcoded 5' primer and a J-beta primer mix. Each cDNA molecule, via a template-switch adaptor with 12 random nucleotides, was tagged. From each sample, at least 2.5 million paired-end reads containing CDR3 were obtained. In TCRdb, the 5' RACE reads were re-called with MiXCR into one record per CDR3 protein. Found here are some 1,500,000 distinct CDR3 sequences, 35% to 45% of them singletons; the top ten hold over 3.5%. Drawn from each donor were roughly 9.4 milliliters of peripheral blood. Total RNA extracted from each sample amounted to at least 5 micrograms. A few counts support this clonotype.

The sequencing sample was made of blood. The V and J genes are TRBV7-2 and TRBJ1-2; D perhaps matches TRBD1 (6 bases). The receptor's source is a woman aged 18-29 years in good health. The DNA of the CDR3 is TGTGCCAGCAGCTTAGGTATCCAGCGGACAGCCGAATATGGCTACACCTTC. Its translation is CASSLGIQRTAEYGYTF.